Sequencing of this TCR beta chain was carried out in a study of CD8+ T cells in alopecia areata. Notes on the study in general: Especially in alopecia totalis/universalis, lesional scalp showed greater clonality than normal scalp did.

The authors extracted RNA and reverse transcribed it into cDNA as the sequencing template. Repertoires were generated with immunoSEQ multiplex PCR, while TCRdb's copy carries only in-frame clones and drops some. This table has over 95,000 clones, 56% appearing once. Points on this clone: Its antigen is unknown.

V was cut by 3 bases and J by 0 bases, with 12 bases left in between. Germline V gene data show CDR1 as SGDLS and CDR2 as YYNGEE. There are 15 residues in the CDR3. The treatment was: oral pan-JAK inhibitor, 5-10 mg twice daily. The clonotype was recovered from a human donor with alopecia areata. The gene calls are TRBV9 and TRBJ1-1; the D gene is possibly TRBD1 (6 bases). Sequenced here: CD4+ T cells sorted from blood, sampled at week 24, from a patient treated with tofacitinib. The CDR3 DNA follows: TGTGCCAGCAGCGCCGGGACACTGATGAACACTGAAGCTTTCTTT. Translation gives CASSAGTLMNTEAFF.